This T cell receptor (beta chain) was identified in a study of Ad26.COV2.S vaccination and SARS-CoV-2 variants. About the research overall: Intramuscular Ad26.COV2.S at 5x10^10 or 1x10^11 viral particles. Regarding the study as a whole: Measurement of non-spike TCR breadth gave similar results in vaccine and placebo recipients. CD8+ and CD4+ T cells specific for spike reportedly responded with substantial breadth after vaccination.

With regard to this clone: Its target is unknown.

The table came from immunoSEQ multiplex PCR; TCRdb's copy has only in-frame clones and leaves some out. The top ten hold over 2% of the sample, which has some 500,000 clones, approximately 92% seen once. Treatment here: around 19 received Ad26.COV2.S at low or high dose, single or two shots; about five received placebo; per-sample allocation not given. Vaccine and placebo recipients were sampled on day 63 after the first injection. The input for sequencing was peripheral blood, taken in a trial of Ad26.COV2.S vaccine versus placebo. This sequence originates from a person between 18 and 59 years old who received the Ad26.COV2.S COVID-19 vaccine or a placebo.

The CDR3 here is CASSLSYQPQHF. The CDR3, as DNA: TGTGCCAGCAGTTTATCGTATCAGCCCCAGCATTTT. The chain joins TRBV28 to TRBJ1-5; D is unresolved. Germline lookup yields CDR1 MDHEN and CDR2 SYDVKM. Trimming took 1 base from V and 5 from J, leaving 3 bases between them. This CDR3 spans 12 amino acids.